Listed here are 17 T cell receptor beta chains from one sample, sequenced in a study of T cell responses to AZD1222 COVID-19 vaccine. TCRdb's copy holds only in-frame clones and misses some; the assay was immunoSEQ multiplex PCR. The sample shows 150,000 to 160,000 clones, 75% to 90% of them seen only once. The source material was peripheral blood, sampled after recovery from COVID-19. All receptors come from an adult who had recovered from COVID-19.

This clone showed up just once. V gene TRBV5-1 combines with J gene TRBJ2-3; D is uncertain. Germline V gene data show CDR1 as SGHRS and CDR2 as YFSETQ. V was cut by 2 bases and J by 0 bases, with 10 bases left in between. CDR3 length equals 15 residues. CDR3 sequence reads: CASSLWTESTDTQYF. The CDR3 DNA sequence: TGCGCCAGCAGCTTATGGACGGAGAGCACAGATACGCAGTATTTT.

The chain combines TRBV24-1 with TRBJ2-1; TRBD2 might be the D (6 bases). V lost 0 bases to trimming and J lost 6 bases, with 17 bases between them. The germline gives CDR1 KGHDR, CDR2 SFDVKD. This CDR3 is 17 amino acids long. CDR3 in amino acids: CATSDLGSAGSTNEQFF. The CDR3 DNA sequence: TGTGCCACCAGTGATTTGGGGTCGGCGGGATCTACCAATGAGCAGTTCTTC.

The rearrangement links TRBV12-5 to TRBJ1-1; no clear D. The CDR3 length is 12 residues. Trimming left V 3 bases short and J 5 bases short, with 7 bases between. CDR1 and CDR2 (germline): LGHNT, FRNRAP. CDR3 DNA sequence: TGTGCTAGTGGTTTCTTGGAAACTGAAGCTTTCTTT. Its translation is CASGFLETEAFF.

V usage is TRBV5-8 and J usage is TRBJ1-2, with D maybe TRBD1 (5 bases). Germline V lookup: CDR1 SGHTS, CDR2 YDEGEE. This CDR3 is built from 16 residues. V was trimmed by 3 bases and J by 4 bases, leaving 19 bases between them. The CDR3, as DNA: TGTGCCAGCAGCTCCCGGGGCAGCGCAGCAGGCTATGGCTACACCTTC. As protein: CASSSRGSAAGYGYTF.

The V and J genes are TRBV7-9 and TRBJ1-2; tentatively, D is TRBD1 (5 bases). Germline assignment: CDR1 SEHNR and CDR2 FQNEAQ (reference sequence). Trimming stripped 5 bases from V and 10 bases from J, with 14 bases between. CDR3 length: 12 amino acids. The CDR3 DNA follows: TGTGCCAGCAGCAGGGACGGTCTTGACTACACCTTC. Its protein product is CASSRDGLDYTF.

The chain is built from TRBV7-2 and TRBJ2-1; tentatively, D is TRBD1 (5 bases). The CDR3 is 14 residues long. CDR1 is SGHTA and CDR2 is FQGNSA in the germline V gene. Trimming removed 3 bases from V and 0 bases from J, with 6 bases in between. The CDR3 loop reads CASSFRDSYNEQFF. The CDR3 nucleotides read TGTGCCAGCAGCTTCAGGGACTCCTACAATGAGCAGTTCTTC.

The chain couples TRBV2 to TRBJ1-5, with D perhaps matching TRBD1 (6 bases). This CDR3 contains 14 residues. The V gene's germline CDR1 is SNHLY and CDR2 FYNNEI. V dropped 4 bases and J dropped 4 bases, with 11 bases sitting between them. CDR3 in DNA: TGTGCCAGCAGTGTAGACAGGTTTAATCAGCCCCAGCATTTT. Amino acid sequence: CASSVDRFNQPQHF.

The chain couples TRBV5-1 to TRBJ2-1; D possibly corresponds to TRBD2 (7 bases). Per the germline V gene, CDR1 is SGHRS and CDR2 is YFSETQ. The ends were cut back, 1 base at V and 8 bases at J, with 10 bases in the middle. The CDR3 sequence is 13 residues long. The CDR3 nucleotides read TGCGCCAGCAGCTTGCAGGGGAGGGATGAGCAGTTCTTC. Translated, it gives CASSLQGRDEQFF.

This chain links TRBV10-3 with TRBJ1-2; 9 nucleotides align to TRBD1. Trimming removed 5 bases from V and 7 bases from J; junction bases left unmatched: 8. The V gene's germline CDR1 is ENHRY and CDR2 SYGVKD. The CDR3 consists of 14 residues. CDR3 nucleotides: TGTGCCATCAGTACTACGGGACAGGGATCTGGCTACACCTTC. It specifies CAISTTGQGSGYTF.

Points on this clone: The junction does not match germline at one end; this may be a read error. This sequence joins TRBV5-1 and TRBJ1-2; the match to TRBD1 covers 8 bases. CDR3 length equals 14 residues. Germline V gene lookup returns CDR1 SGHRS and CDR2 YFSETQ. The CDR3 sequence: CASSWDRRVYDYTF. CDR3 DNA sequence: TGCGCCAGCAGCTGGGACAGGAGAGTATATGACTACACCTTC.

The CDR3 protein is CASSYTPGTSGASGAQYF. DNA of the CDR3: TGTGCCAGCAGTTACACGCCCGGGACTAGCGGGGCCTCCGGGGCCCAGTACTTC. The genes are TRBV6-2 or TRBV6-3 and TRBJ2-5; 13 nucleotides agree with TRBD2. The germline V gene encodes CDR1 MNHEY and CDR2 SVGEGT. The CDR3 runs to 18 residues. V shed 2 bases, J shed 9 bases, and the junction held 15 bases outside the gene matches.

In this sample, this clone turned up a few times. The V and J genes are TRBV6-5 and TRBJ2-5, with 11 bases identical to TRBD2. The CDR3 runs 16 residues. The germline CDR1 and CDR2 sequences are MNHEY and SVGAGI. Trimming cost V 2 bases and J 5 bases; bases outside gene matches: 7. The CDR3 sequence is CASSYVASGGKETQYF. The CDR3, as DNA: TGTGCCAGCAGTTACGTGGCTAGCGGGGGGAAGGAGACCCAGTACTTC.

V gene TRBV7-6 combines with J gene TRBJ2-7, with TRBD1 matching over 7 bases. This CDR3 has 15 amino acids. Germline V CDR1 and CDR2: SGHVS, FNYEAQ. Losses at the gene ends were 5 bases for V and 0 bases for J; bases not matched to a gene: 7. CDR3 nucleotides: TGTGCCAGCAGCCCTCAAGGGGGCGGCTCCTACGAGCAGTACTTC. This codes for CASSPQGGGSYEQYF.

The chain carries TRBV19 and TRBJ1-5; no firm D call. With 5 bases removed from V and 6 bases from J, the gap between germline ends came to 14 bases. CDR1 LNHDA and CDR2 SQIVND come from the germline V gene (reference sequence). The CDR3 spans 14 residues. The CDR3 reads CASSSKAGGQPQHF. CDR3 DNA sequence: TGTGCCAGTAGTTCCAAGGCGGGCGGTCAGCCCCAGCATTTT.

The chain recombines TRBV6-6 with TRBJ1-3, with TRBD1 as a possible D gene (6 bases). CDR3 size: 14 residues. Germline V gene sequence: CDR1 MNHNY, CDR2 SVGAGI (reference sequence). Trimming pared 6 bases from V and 4 bases from J, leaving 13 bases between. The CDR3 protein is CASSISQGGNTIYF. DNA of the CDR3: TGTGCCAGCAGCATCTCCCAGGGGGGAAACACCATATATTTT.

The gene calls are TRBV11-2 and TRBJ1-1, with D perhaps matching TRBD1 (5 bases). CDR1 is SGHAT, CDR2 FQNNGV, per germline. The CDR3 contains 13 residues. The ends were cut back, 6 bases at V and 7 bases at J, with 15 bases in the middle. CDR3 amino acids: CASSRTGPLEAFF. Written as DNA, the CDR3 is TGTGCCAGCAGTCGCACAGGACCGCTTGAAGCTTTCTTT.

The chain is built from TRBV5-6 and TRBJ1-2; 10 bases align to TRBD1. The CDR3 covers 14 residues. The V segment lost 5 bases and the J segment 2 bases; nucleotides outside the gene matches: 3. Germline values: CDR1 SGHDT, CDR2 YYEEEE. This CDR3 is CASSAGQGNYGYTF. The CDR3, as DNA: TGTGCCAGCAGTGCGGGACAGGGGAACTATGGCTACACCTTC. The variable domain in full, completed from reference TRBV5-6 and TRBJ1-2, reads DAGVTQSPTHLIKTRGQQVTLRCSPKSGHDTVSWYQQALGQGPQFIFQYYEEEERQRGNFPDRFSGHQFPNYSSELNVNALLLGDSALYLCASSAGQGNYGYTFGSGTRLTVV.